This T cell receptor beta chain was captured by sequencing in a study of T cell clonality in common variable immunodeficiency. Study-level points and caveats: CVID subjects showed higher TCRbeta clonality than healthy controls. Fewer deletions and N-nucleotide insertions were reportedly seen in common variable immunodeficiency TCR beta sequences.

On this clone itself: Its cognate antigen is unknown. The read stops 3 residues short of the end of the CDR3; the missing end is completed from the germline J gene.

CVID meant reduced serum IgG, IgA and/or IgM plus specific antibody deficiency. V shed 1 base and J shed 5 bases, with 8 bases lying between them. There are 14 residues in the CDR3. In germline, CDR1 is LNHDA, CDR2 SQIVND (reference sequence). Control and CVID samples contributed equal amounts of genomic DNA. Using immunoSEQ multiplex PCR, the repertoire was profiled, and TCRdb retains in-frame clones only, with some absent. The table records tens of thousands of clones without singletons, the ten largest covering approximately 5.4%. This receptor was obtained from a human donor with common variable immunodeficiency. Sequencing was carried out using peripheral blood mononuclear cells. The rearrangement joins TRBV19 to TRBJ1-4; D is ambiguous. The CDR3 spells CASSIGTKNEKLFF. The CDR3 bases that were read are TGTGCCAGTAGTATAGGCACAAAGAATGAAAAA.